One sample yielded the 26 T cell receptor beta chains listed below, sequenced in a study of T-cell reconstitution after alpha-beta-depleted transplantation in children. Unique molecular identifiers were incorporated during preparation of the TCRbeta library. From the PCR reads, TCRdb called clonotypes with MiXCR, one entry per CDR3 protein. The sample lists 220,000 or so distinct CDR3 sequences, approximately 8.9% occurring once. The sequenced sample was PBMCs, mostly from graft donor cells, obtained 180 days after TCRalphabeta/CD19-depleted stem cell transplant. These receptors all stem from a male patient between 10 and 17 years old who had a stem cell transplant for acute lymphoblastic leukemia, so the T cells may come from the graft donor.

The V call is TRBV13, the J call TRBJ1-2; TRBD1 is a possible D gene (6 bases). The CDR3 has 12 residues. The V and J ends lost 4 bases and 12 bases respectively, with 15 bases between them. From germline, CDR1 is PRHDT and CDR2 FYEKMQ (reference sequence). This chain's CDR3 is CASSSNGGGDTF. CDR3 DNA sequence: TGTGCCAGCAGCTCGAATGGGGGCGGAGACACCTTC. Supplemented by reference TRBV13 and TRBJ1-2, the full variable domain reads AAGVIQSPRHLIKEKRETATLKCYPIPRHDTVYWYQQGPGQDPQFLISFYEKMQSDKGSIPDRFSAQQFSDYHSELNMSSLELGDSALYFCASSSNGGGDTFGSGTRLTVV.

The sample holds many counts of this clonotype. V gene TRBV9 combines with J gene TRBJ2-1; 8 bases line up with TRBD2. V was clipped by 0 bases and J by 5 bases; unmatched bases: 7. The CDR3 length is 16 residues. Germline CDR1 is SGDLS and CDR2 is YYNGEE. CDR3 amino acids: CASSVGPASGHNEQFF. The CDR3 nucleotides are TGTGCCAGCAGCGTAGGGCCGGCTAGCGGGCACAATGAGCAGTTCTTC. Full variable domain (outside the CDR3, taken from reference TRBV9 and TRBJ2-1): DSGVTQTPKHLITATGQRVTLRCSPRSGDLSVYWYQQSLDQGLQFLIQYYNGEERAKGNILERFSAQQFPDLHSELNLSSLELGDSALYFCASSVGPASGHNEQFFGPGTRLTVL.

This clonotype was seen ten or more times. The chain links TRBV20-1 to TRBJ2-5; D uncertain. The CDR3 runs 15 residues. Trimming removed 4 bases at V and 0 bases at J, with 15 bases between. Germline V gene data show CDR1 as DFQATT and CDR2 as SNEGSKA (reference sequence). DNA for the CDR3: TGCAGTGCTACCATTTCGAGATCGTACCAAGAGACCCAGTACTTC. It specifies CSATISRSYQETQYF.

This clonotype came up many times. This chain joins TRBV7-9 and TRBJ2-7; 7 nucleotides align to TRBD1. The ends lost 4 bases at V and 6 bases at J; junction bases unmatched: 3. CDR1 is SEHNR, CDR2 FQNEAQ, per germline (reference sequence). The CDR3 is 12 amino acids. The CDR3 DNA follows: TGTGCCAGCAGCTCACAGGGGACCGAGCAGTACTTC. Protein: CASSSQGTEQYF.

This clonotype was recorded at least ten times. The DNA of the CDR3 is TGTGCCAGCAGCCACAGGGGGCCGATATCAGAGACCCAGTACTTC. This gives the protein CASSHRGPISETQYF. The chain has TRBV7-9 and TRBJ2-5; the match to TRBD1 covers 9 bases. CDR3 length: 15 amino acids. After removal of 5 bases from V and 4 bases from J, the junction contained 8 bases not matched to a gene. Germline V gives CDR1 SEHNR, CDR2 FQNEAQ (reference sequence).

This clonotype was seen repeatedly, ten times or more. This chain connects TRBV10-3 to TRBJ2-5, with 12 nucleotides matching TRBD2. Germline CDR1 is ENHRY and CDR2 is SYGVKD. With V trimmed by 0 bases and J by 3 bases, 2 bases remained unmatched. This CDR3 spans 16 amino acids. CDR3: CAISESSSGREETQYF. In DNA, the CDR3 is TGTGCCATCAGTGAGTCGTCTAGCGGGAGGGAAGAGACCCAGTACTTC.

This clonotype occurred many times. The rearrangement links TRBV5-8 to TRBJ2-7; tentatively, D is TRBD1 (6 bases). Germline CDR1 is SGHTS and CDR2 is YDEGEE. The length of the CDR3 is 15 residues. The V and J ends lost 0 bases and 3 bases respectively, with 13 bases between them. The CDR3 DNA sequence: TGTGCCAGCAGCTTGGATGGGACATCCCTCTACGAGCAGTACTTC. Protein: CASSLDGTSLYEQYF.

This clonotype has a count of ten or more. The genes are TRBV7-2 and TRBJ1-1; possible D gene TRBD1, 6 bases. V lost 5 bases and J lost 0, with 13 bases in between. In germline, CDR1 is SGHTA, CDR2 FQGNSA. This CDR3 is 15 amino acids long. CDR3 amino acids: CASSARGGLNTEAFF. Written as DNA, the CDR3 is TGTGCCAGCAGCGCCCGTGGGGGCCTGAACACTGAAGCTTTCTTT.

This clonotype showed up many times. The rearrangement joins TRBV28 to TRBJ2-7, with 12 bases aligning to TRBD2. The V gene end was trimmed by 1 base and the J gene end by 2 bases; junction bases not matched to a gene: 3. The CDR3 has 16 residues. Germline V CDR1 and CDR2: MDHEN, SYDVKM. CDR3 sequence: CASSLYRLAGAYEQYF. In DNA, the CDR3 is TGTGCCAGCAGTTTATATCGACTAGCGGGGGCCTACGAGCAGTACTTC.

This clonotype was seen many times. This chain joins TRBV7-3 and TRBJ2-7; 13 bases match TRBD2. This CDR3 spans 17 amino acids. The germline V gene encodes CDR1 SGHTA and CDR2 FQGTGA. J lost 11 bases, V lost 5 bases, and 18 bases had no gene match. CDR3 sequence (DNA): TGTGCCAGCAGCCTCCACAGAAACTTGGGGACTAGCGGGGTGAAGTACTTC. It codes for CASSLHRNLGTSGVKYF.

In its sample, this clonotype was seen many times. This chain uses TRBV21-1 with TRBJ2-5. TRBV21-1 is given as a pseudogene. The CDR3 is 10 residues long. CDR3 amino acids: CASLRETQYF. In nucleotides, the CDR3 is TGTGCCAGCCTCAGAGAGACCCAGTACTTC.

Many counts were recorded for this clonotype. The rearrangement joins TRBV7-3 to TRBJ1-2; D not certain. The V and J ends lost 3 bases and 4 bases respectively, with 21 bases between them. Germline CDR1 SGHTA, CDR2 FQGTGA. The CDR3 length is 17 residues. The CDR3 loop is CASSFPCSAGVGYGYTF. The CDR3 DNA reads TGTGCCAGCAGCTTTCCGTGTTCGGCCGGGGTGGGCTATGGCTACACCTTC.

This clonotype was counted many times. This sequence joins TRBV21-1 and TRBJ1-5; TRBD1, the table's D call, lacks a check against the DNA. TRBV21-1 is an annotated pseudogene. This CDR3 is 16 amino acids long. As DNA, the CDR3 is TGTGCCAGCAGCAAGGACAGGGGATTTGGCAATCAGCCCCAGCATTTT. This sequence encodes CASSKDRGFGNQPQHF.

Regarding this clonotype: Just one base apart from a much larger clone, this may be a read error. The chain employs TRBV12-3 or TRBV12-4 and TRBJ1-5, with D hard to call. This CDR3 has 14 amino acids. The CDR3 coding sequence is TGTGCCCGCAGTTTAGCCAGGATCAATCAGCCCCAGCATTTT. This gives the protein CARSLARINQPQHF.

This clonotype has at least ten counts. This chain joins TRBV6-1 and TRBJ2-3, with TRBD1 matching 9 bases. The CDR3 totals 16 residues. Germline-derived CDR1 and CDR2 are MNHNS and SASEGT. With 6 bases clipped from V and 2 bases from J, the junction kept 9 bases outside the gene matches. CDR3: CASSLMGQGLTDTQYF. The CDR3 coding sequence is TGTGCCAGCAGCCTCATGGGACAGGGTCTCACAGATACGCAGTATTTT.

Comments on this clonotype: A read error may explain this, as a much larger clone is one base away. J is TRBJ2-2 and V is TRBV6-2 or TRBV6-3; no firm D call. This CDR3 contains 14 residues. The germline CDR1 and CDR2 sequences are MNHEY and SVGEGT. CDR3 region: CASSLPAPSGQLFF. DNA for the CDR3: TGTGCCAGCAGCCTTCCGGCCCCCTCCGGGCAGCTGTTTTTT.

This clonotype was detected many times. The chain is built from TRBV7-2 and TRBJ2-7; D unresolved. The germline V gene has CDR1 SGHTA and CDR2 FQGNSA. The CDR3 loop spans 14 amino acids. With 1 base removed from V and 5 bases from J, the gap between germline ends came to 12 bases. CDR3 bases: TGTGCCAGCAGCTTAGTACAAGGCCCCCACGAGCAGTACTTC. Translation gives CASSLVQGPHEQYF.

This clonotype was detected ten times or more. The V call is TRBV20-1, the J call TRBJ1-5, with D possibly being TRBD1 (5 bases). Deletions cut 5 bases from V and 1 base from J, with 15 bases between. CDR1 and CDR2 from the germline V gene are DFQATT and SNEGSKA (reference sequence). CDR3 size: 15 residues. The CDR3 DNA is TGCAGTGCTTCTCACGGGGGGGGAAGCAATCAGCCCCAGCATTTT. It specifies CSASHGGGSNQPQHF.

At least ten counts were recorded for this clonotype. The J gene is TRBJ2-3, the V gene TRBV20-1, with TRBD2 as a possible D gene (6 bases). Germline V CDR1 and CDR2: DFQATT, SNEGSKA (reference sequence). Trimming pared 5 bases from V and 2 bases from J, leaving 14 bases between. This CDR3 is built from 14 residues. The CDR3 nucleotides read TGCAGTGCTGTAGCGGATCGGGACACAGATACGCAGTATTTT. Translated, it gives CSAVADRDTDTQYF.

The rearrangement joins TRBV20-1 to TRBJ1-5; D call uncertain. CDR1 and CDR2 from the germline V gene are DFQATT and SNEGSKA (reference sequence). The CDR3 is made up of 13 amino acids. V dropped 1 base and J dropped 5 bases, with 9 bases sitting between them. In DNA, the CDR3 is TGCAGTGCTAGAGGAGAGCCCCATCAGCCCCAGCATTTT. Protein sequence: CSARGEPHQPQHF.

The rearrangement links TRBV12-5 to TRBJ1-4; D remains ambiguous. V was shortened by 7 bases and J by 0 bases, with 15 bases between the two germline ends. This CDR3 has 16 residues. CDR1 is LGHNT and CDR2 is FRNRAP in the germline V gene. As DNA, the CDR3 is TGTGCTAGTGTCCGTCCTCGGGGAACAACTAATGAAAAACTGTTTTTT. This gives the protein CASVRPRGTTNEKLFF.

This clonotype has a count of ten or more. The rearrangement links TRBV27 to TRBJ1-5; a weak D match, TRBD1 (5 bases). CDR3 size: 13 residues. V was clipped by 6 bases and J by 9 bases, with 15 bases between them. Germline V gives CDR1 MNHEY, CDR2 SMNVEV (reference sequence). CDR3 sequence (DNA): TGTGCCAGCAGCGGGGACGGTGTCCCGCCCCAGCATTTT. Translating it yields CASSGDGVPPQHF.

The chain couples TRBV7-2 to TRBJ2-1; 8 bases are a match to TRBD1. V shed 5 bases, J shed 4 bases, and the junction held 7 bases outside the gene matches. This CDR3 comprises 15 residues. The V gene's germline CDR1 is SGHTA and CDR2 FQGNSA. CDR3 DNA sequence: TGTGCCAGCAGCCAAACAGGGGGTAGTTACAATGAGCAGTTCTTC. As protein: CASSQTGGSYNEQFF.

This clonotype was observed a single time. Its ends do not fully match the called genes, so a read error is possible. The V and J genes are TRBV12-3 or TRBV12-4 and TRBJ2-1; 14 bases are a match to TRBD2. The CDR3 is 18 amino acids. CDR3 loop: CAFSFGTSGRKSYNEHFF. The DNA of the CDR3 is TGTGCCTTCAGTTTTGGGACTAGCGGGAGAAAGTCCTACAATGAGCATTTCTTC.

This clonotype was seen ten or more times. CDR3 DNA: TGTGCCACCAGTGTTTCAACAGGCACCGGGGAGCTGTTTTTT. Translating it yields CATSVSTGTGELFF. The V gene is TRBV24-1, the J gene TRBJ2-2, with a tentative D call TRBD1 (5 bases). CDR1 is KGHDR, CDR2 SFDVKD, per germline. This CDR3 is 14 amino acids long. Trimming removed 5 bases from V and 4 bases from J, with 10 bases in between.

This clonotype was detected ten times or more. The chain combines TRBV2 with TRBJ1-2, with D unresolved. V was pared by 0 bases and J by 2 bases, with 7 bases between. The CDR3 spans 14 residues. Germline V gene data show CDR1 as SNHLY and CDR2 as FYNNEI. The CDR3 DNA reads TGTGCCAGCAGTGAAGCGCCCGGGAACTATGGCTACACCTTC. It translates to CASSEAPGNYGYTF.